These T cell receptor beta chains were read from a single sample in a study of blood T cell repertoires in COVID-19. Produced via immunoSEQ multiplex PCR; TCRdb's table is partial and in-frame only. This sample has approximately 200,000 clones, with around 80% found just once. Sequencing used peripheral blood. The source of these receptors is a woman aged 80 or older with COVID-19, enrolled during active disease. Each CDR3 is given without its conserved first and last residue. Only some rows state a clone size, as once, few, many or a class for expanded clones.

V gene: TRBV4-1; clone size: NA; CDR3 protein: ASSQDISTGGGYGYT
V gene: TRBV9; clone size: few; CDR3 protein: ASSTGAGGPDTQY
V gene: TRBV29-1; clone size: NA; CDR3 protein: SVEGSTEAF
V gene: TRBV5-6; clone size: NA; CDR3 protein: ASSLSRLGYT
V gene: TRBV3-1/TRBV3-2; clone size: NA; CDR3 protein: ASSQGNRINYGYT
V gene: TRBV5-1; clone size: NA; CDR3 protein: ASSPGDREEGGYT
V gene: TRBV3-1/TRBV3-2; clone size: few; CDR3 protein: ASSQQGTENYGYT
V gene: TRBV6-5; clone size: NA; CDR3 protein: ASRRTGADTQY
V gene: TRBV4-3; clone size: NA; CDR3 protein: ASSRGTSGSSSTDTQY
V gene: TRBV11-1; clone size: NA; CDR3 protein: ASSQRLAGIEDTQY
V gene: TRBV27; clone size: NA; CDR3 protein: ASSHTSGGSYEQY
V gene: TRBV10-2; clone size: NA; CDR3 protein: ASGPGQSTDTQY
V gene: TRBV5-4; clone size: NA; CDR3 protein: ASSTGLAGQETQY
V gene: TRBV19; clone size: NA; CDR3 protein: ASSISASGNEQF
V gene: TRBV24-1; clone size: NA; CDR3 protein: ATRGAGGEETQY
V gene: TRBV2; clone size: NA; CDR3 protein: ASSPDGGNYGYT
V gene: TRBV27; clone size: NA; CDR3 protein: ASGESGTDYNEQF
V gene: TRBV14; clone size: NA; CDR3 protein: ASSNRDRGRETQY
V gene: TRBV5-6; clone size: NA; CDR3 protein: ASSWAQETQY
V gene: TRBV27; clone size: NA; CDR3 protein: ASSITVNTEAF
V gene: TRBV3-1/TRBV3-2; clone size: once; CDR3 protein: ASSPRVGGSDTQY
V gene: TRBV3-1/TRBV3-2; clone size: NA; CDR3 protein: ASSQASLPLDYGYT
V gene: TRBV21-1; clone size: few; CDR3 protein: ASSKGAGYGYT
V gene: TRBV18; clone size: once; CDR3 protein: ASSPPGQKSSDTQY
V gene: TRBV29-1; clone size: NA; CDR3 protein: SVEPTHTTGELF
V gene: TRBV6-1; clone size: once; CDR3 protein: ASSERTRGNTIY
V gene: TRBV3-1/TRBV3-2; clone size: NA; CDR3 protein: ASSQGTGPYGYT
V gene: TRBV24-1; clone size: NA; CDR3 protein: ATSDQRLAGQDTQY
V gene: TRBV25-1; clone size: NA; CDR3 protein: ASSPQGAGYGYT
V gene: TRBV4-1; clone size: NA; CDR3 protein: ASSRSTGGSSTDTQY
V gene: TRBV6-5; clone size: once; CDR3 protein: ASSTFRGTKF
V gene: TRBV11-3; clone size: NA; CDR3 protein: ASSGTLGLAYSTDTQY
V gene: TRBV11-3; clone size: NA; CDR3 protein: ASSPEERDRGQY
V gene: TRBV30; clone size: few; CDR3 protein: AWSVPGRNTGELF
V gene: TRBV18; clone size: NA; CDR3 protein: ASSPRTSGTNEQF
V gene: TRBV5-6; clone size: NA; CDR3 protein: ASTSRGLAPITDTQY
V gene: TRBV20-1; clone size: NA; CDR3 protein: SAGAQTNYGYT
V gene: TRBV16; clone size: NA; CDR3 protein: ASSRRDSSYEQY
V gene: TRBV6-2/TRBV6-3; clone size: NA; CDR3 protein: ASSLGDGQIYGYT
V gene: TRBV19; clone size: NA; CDR3 protein: ASSIREGPDTQY
V gene: TRBV3-1/TRBV3-2; clone size: NA; CDR3 protein: ASSQDRDWYQETQY
V gene: TRBV30; clone size: NA; CDR3 protein: AWSVPSGDRGYGYT
V gene: TRBV4-3; clone size: NA; CDR3 protein: ASSQDWGGTEAF